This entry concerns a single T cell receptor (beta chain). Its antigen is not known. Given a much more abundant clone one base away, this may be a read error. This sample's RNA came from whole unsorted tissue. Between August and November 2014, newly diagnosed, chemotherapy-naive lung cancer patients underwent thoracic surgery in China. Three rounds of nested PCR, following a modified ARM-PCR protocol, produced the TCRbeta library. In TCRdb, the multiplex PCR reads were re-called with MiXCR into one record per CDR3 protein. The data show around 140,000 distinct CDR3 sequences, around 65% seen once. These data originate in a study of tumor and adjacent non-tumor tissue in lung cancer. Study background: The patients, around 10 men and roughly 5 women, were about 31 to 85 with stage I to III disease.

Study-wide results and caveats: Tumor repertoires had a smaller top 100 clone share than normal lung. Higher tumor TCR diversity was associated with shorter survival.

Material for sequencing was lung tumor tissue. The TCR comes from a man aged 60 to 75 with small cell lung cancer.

The CDR3 region has the DNA TGTGCCAGCAGTCTAGGGGGTAGTGACACTGAAGCTTTCTTT. Its protein is CASSLGGSDTEAFF. The chain employs TRBV28 and TRBJ1-1, with TRBD1 as a possible D gene (6 bases). The CDR3 totals 14 residues. Germline values: CDR1 MDHEN, CDR2 SYDVKM. V was shortened by 5 bases and J by 3 bases, with 13 bases between the two germline ends. Combining the CDR3 with reference TRBV28 and TRBJ1-1 gives the whole variable domain DVKVTQSSRYLVKRTGEKVFLECVQDMDHENMFWYRQDPGLGLRLIYFSYDVKMKEKGDIPEGYSVSREKKERFSLILESASTNQTSMYLCASSLGGSDTEAFFGQGTRLTVV.